Each of the 4 T cell receptor beta chains below was sequenced from the same sample in a study of blood T cell repertoires in COVID-19. Sequencing was performed with immunoSEQ multiplex PCR; in TCRdb, only in-frame clones are kept and a portion is missing. The table lists about 170,000 clones, 80% to 90% of them singletons. Specimen: peripheral blood. These receptors all stem from a woman aged 80 or older with COVID-19, enrolled during active disease.

The chain has TRBV7-9 and TRBJ2-3; TRBD1 is a possible D gene (6 bases). The germline CDR1 and CDR2 sequences are SEHNR and FQNEAQ (reference sequence). The CDR3 runs 15 residues. V lost 3 bases, J lost 5 bases, and 15 bases lay in between. The CDR3 reads CASSLIRGSIDTQYF. The DNA of the CDR3 is TGTGCCAGCAGCTTGATCAGGGGTAGTATAGATACGCAGTATTTT.

The chain carries TRBV5-1 and TRBJ1-5; a weak D match, TRBD1 (6 bases). The length of the CDR3 is 15 residues. Trimming took 4 bases from V and 6 from J, leaving 17 bases between them. The germline V gene has CDR1 SGHRS and CDR2 YFSETQ. The CDR3 loop reads CASSLGDTGPQPQHF. Written as DNA, the CDR3 is TGCGCCAGCAGCCTGGGGGACACAGGGCCTCAGCCCCAGCATTTT.

This clone turned up a few times. The chain joins TRBV9 to TRBJ1-2; 10 bases align to TRBD1. V dropped 2 bases and J dropped 6; count of bases not matched to a gene: 7. In germline, CDR1 is SGDLS, CDR2 YYNGEE. This CDR3 has 15 residues. As DNA, the CDR3 is TGTGCCAGCAGCGTTTCGCGGACAGGGGGTAATGGCTACACCTTC. Its translation is CASSVSRTGGNGYTF.

This chain links TRBV7-3 with TRBJ1-1, with D possibly TRBD1 on 5 matching bases. V lost 1 base, J lost 5 bases, and 14 bases lay in between. Germline V gives CDR1 SGHTA, CDR2 FQGTGA. The CDR3 length is 15 residues. The CDR3 protein is CASSLSSTATTEAFF. The CDR3 nucleotides read TGTGCCAGCAGCTTAAGTTCGACAGCTACAACTGAAGCTTTCTTT. Using reference TRBV7-3 and TRBJ1-1 for the parts outside the CDR3, the full variable domain is GAGVSQTPSNKVTEKGKYVELRCDPISGHTALYWYRQSLGQGPEFLIYFQGTGAADDSGLPNDRFFAVRPEGSVSTLKIQRTERGDSAVYLCASSLSSTATTEAFFGQGTRLTVV.